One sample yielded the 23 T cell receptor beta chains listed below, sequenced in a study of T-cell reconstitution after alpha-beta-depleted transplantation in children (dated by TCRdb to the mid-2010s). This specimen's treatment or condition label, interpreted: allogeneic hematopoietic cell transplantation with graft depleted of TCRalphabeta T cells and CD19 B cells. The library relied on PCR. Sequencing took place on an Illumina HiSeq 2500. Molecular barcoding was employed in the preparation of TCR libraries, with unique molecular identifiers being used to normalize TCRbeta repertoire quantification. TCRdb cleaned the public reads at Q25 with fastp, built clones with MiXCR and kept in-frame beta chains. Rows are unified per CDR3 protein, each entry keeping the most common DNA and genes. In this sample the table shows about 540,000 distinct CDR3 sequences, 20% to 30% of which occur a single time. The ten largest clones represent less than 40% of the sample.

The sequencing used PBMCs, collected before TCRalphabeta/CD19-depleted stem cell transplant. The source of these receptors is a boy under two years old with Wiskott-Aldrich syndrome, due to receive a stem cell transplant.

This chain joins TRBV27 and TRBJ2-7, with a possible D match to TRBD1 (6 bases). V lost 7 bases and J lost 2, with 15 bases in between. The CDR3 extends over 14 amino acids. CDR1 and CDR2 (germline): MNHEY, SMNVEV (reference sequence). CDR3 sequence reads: CASNISGQTYEQYF. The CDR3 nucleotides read TGTGCCAGCAATATTTCGGGACAAACCTACGAGCAGTACTTC.

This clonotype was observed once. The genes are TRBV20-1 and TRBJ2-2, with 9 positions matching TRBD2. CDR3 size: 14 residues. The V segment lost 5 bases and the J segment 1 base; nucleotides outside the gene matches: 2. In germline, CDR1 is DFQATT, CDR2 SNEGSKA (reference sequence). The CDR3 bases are TGCAGTGCTGGGACTAGCTGGAACACCGGGGAGCTGTTTTTT. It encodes CSAGTSWNTGELFF.

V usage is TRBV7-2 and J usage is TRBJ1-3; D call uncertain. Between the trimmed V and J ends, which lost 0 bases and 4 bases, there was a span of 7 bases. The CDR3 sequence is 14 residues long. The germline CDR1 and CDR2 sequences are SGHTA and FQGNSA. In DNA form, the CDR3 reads TGTGCCAGCAGCTTAGCCAAGCGAGGAAACACCATATATTTT. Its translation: CASSLAKRGNTIYF.

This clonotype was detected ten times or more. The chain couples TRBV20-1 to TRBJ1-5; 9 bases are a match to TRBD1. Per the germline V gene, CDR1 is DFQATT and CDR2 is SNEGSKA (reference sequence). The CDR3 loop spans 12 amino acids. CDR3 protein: CSARTGDQPQHF. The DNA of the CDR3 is TGCAGCGCCAGGACAGGGGACCAGCCCCAGCATTTT.

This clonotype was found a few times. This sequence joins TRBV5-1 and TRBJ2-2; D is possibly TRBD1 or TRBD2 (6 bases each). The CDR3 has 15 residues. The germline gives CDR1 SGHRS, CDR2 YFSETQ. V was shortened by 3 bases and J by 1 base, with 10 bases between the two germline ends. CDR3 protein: CASSSAGQNTGELFF. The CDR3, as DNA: TGCGCCAGCAGCTCCGCGGGACAGAACACCGGGGAGCTGTTTTTT.

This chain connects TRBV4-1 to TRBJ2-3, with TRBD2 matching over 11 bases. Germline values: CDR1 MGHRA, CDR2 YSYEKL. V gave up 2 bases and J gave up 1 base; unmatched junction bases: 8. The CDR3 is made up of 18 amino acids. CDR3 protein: CASSQKTGTSGRTDTQYF. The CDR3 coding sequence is TGCGCCAGCAGCCAAAAGACCGGGACTAGCGGCCGCACAGATACGCAGTATTTT.

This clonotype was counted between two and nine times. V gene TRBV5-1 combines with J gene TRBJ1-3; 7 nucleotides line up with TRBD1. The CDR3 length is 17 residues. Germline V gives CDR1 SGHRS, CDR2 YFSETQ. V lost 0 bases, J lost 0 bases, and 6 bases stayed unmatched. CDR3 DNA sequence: TGCGCCAGCAGCTTGGCAGCCGGGGACAGCTCTGGAAACACCATATATTTT. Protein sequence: CASSLAAGDSSGNTIYF.

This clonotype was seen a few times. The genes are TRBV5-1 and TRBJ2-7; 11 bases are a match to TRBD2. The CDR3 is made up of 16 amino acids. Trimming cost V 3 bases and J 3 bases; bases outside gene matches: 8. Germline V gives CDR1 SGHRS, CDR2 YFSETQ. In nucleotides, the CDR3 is TGCGCCAGCAGCTGGAATCTTCTAGCGGGAGGCTACGAGCAGTACTTC. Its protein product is CASSWNLLAGGYEQYF.

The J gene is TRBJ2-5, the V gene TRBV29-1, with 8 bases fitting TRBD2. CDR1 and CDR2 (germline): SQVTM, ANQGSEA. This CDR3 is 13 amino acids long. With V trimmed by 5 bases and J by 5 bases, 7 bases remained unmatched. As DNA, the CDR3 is TGCAGCGTTTTATTAGCGGGACGGGAGACCCAGTACTTC. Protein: CSVLLAGRETQYF.

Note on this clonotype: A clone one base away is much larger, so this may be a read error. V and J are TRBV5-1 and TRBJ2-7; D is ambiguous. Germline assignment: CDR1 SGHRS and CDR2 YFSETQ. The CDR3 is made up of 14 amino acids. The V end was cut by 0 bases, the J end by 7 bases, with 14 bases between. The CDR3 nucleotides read TGCGCCAGCAGCTTGGCGCCCACAAAGGGTGAGCAGTACTTC. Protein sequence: CASSLAPTKGEQYF.

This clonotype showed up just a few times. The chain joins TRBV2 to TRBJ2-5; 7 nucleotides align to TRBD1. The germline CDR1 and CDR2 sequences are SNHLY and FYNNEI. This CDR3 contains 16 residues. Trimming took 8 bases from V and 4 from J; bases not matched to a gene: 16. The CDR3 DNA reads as TGTGCCAGCGGAGGACAGGCAGCCCCGGCCTTAGAGACCCAGTACTTC. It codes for CASGGQAAPALETQYF.

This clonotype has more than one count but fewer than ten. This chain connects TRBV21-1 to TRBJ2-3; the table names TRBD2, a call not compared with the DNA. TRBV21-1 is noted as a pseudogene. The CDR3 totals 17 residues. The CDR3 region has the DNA TGTGCCAGCAGCAAAGTTCTGCGGGATACGTGCACAGATACGCAGTATTTT. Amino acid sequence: CASSKVLRDTCTDTQYF.

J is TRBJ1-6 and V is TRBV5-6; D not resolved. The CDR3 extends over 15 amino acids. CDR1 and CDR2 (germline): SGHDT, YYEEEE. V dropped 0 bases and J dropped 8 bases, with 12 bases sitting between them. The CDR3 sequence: CASSLENTIHSPLHF. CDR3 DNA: TGTGCCAGCAGCTTGGAGAACACAATCCATTCACCCCTCCACTTT.

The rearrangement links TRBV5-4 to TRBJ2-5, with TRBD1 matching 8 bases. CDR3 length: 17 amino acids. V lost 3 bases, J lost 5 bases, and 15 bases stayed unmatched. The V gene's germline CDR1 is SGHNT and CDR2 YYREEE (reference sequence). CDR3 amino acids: CASSSRARTGYRETQYF. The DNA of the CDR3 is TGTGCCAGCAGCTCCCGAGCCCGGACAGGGTATAGGGAGACCCAGTACTTC.

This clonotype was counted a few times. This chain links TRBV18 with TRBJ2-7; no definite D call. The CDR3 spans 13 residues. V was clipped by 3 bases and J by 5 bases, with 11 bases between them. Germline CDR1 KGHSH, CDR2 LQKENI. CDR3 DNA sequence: TGTGCCAGCTCACCGCCTATTGTGGACGAGCAGTACTTC. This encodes CASSPPIVDEQYF.

CDR3 bases: TGTGCCAGCAGCGTACTTCCCGGGTCGGGAACGTCTGGGGCCAACGTCCTGACTTTC. This codes for CASSVLPGSGTSGANVLTF. The chain is built from TRBV9 and TRBJ2-6; possibly TRBD2 for D (5 bases). Between the trimmed V and J ends, which lost 1 base and 1 base, there was a span of 18 bases. The germline V gene has CDR1 SGDLS and CDR2 YYNGEE. The CDR3 covers 19 residues. The full variable domain, in which reference TRBV9 and TRBJ2-6 provide the parts outside the CDR3, is DSGVTQTPKHLITATGQRVTLRCSPRSGDLSVYWYQQSLDQGLQFLIQYYNGEERAKGNILERFSAQQFPDLHSELNLSSLELGDSALYFCASSVLPGSGTSGANVLTFGAGSRLTVL.

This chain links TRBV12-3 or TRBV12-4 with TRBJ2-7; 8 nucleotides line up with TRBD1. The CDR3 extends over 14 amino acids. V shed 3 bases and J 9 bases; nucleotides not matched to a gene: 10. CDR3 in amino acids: CASSLGQVTSRQYF. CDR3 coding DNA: TGTGCCAGCAGTTTGGGACAGGTGACCTCCAGGCAGTACTTC.

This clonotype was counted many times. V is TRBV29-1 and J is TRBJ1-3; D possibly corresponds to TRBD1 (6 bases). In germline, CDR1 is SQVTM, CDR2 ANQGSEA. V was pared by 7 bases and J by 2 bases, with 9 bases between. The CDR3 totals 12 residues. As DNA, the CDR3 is TGCAGCGCCGGGACACCTGGAAACACCATATATTTT. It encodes CSAGTPGNTIYF.

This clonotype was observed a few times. The CDR3 bases are TGTGCCAGCAGTTCTACCGGGACTAGCGGGAGTAAGTCCTACAATGAGCAGTTCTTC. Translation: CASSSTGTSGSKSYNEQFF. The V gene is TRBV6-2 or TRBV6-3, the J gene TRBJ2-1; the match to TRBD2 covers 14 bases. Germline V CDR1 and CDR2: MNHEY, SVGEGT. The CDR3 contains 19 residues. Trimming removed 4 bases from V and 1 base from J; junction bases left unmatched: 9.

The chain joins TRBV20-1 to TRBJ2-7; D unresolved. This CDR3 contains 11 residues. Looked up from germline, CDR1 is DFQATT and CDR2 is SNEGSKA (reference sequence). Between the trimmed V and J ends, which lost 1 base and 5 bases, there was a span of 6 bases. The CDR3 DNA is TGCAGTGCTAGAGTGGGCGACGAGCAGTACTTC. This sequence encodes CSARVGDEQYF.

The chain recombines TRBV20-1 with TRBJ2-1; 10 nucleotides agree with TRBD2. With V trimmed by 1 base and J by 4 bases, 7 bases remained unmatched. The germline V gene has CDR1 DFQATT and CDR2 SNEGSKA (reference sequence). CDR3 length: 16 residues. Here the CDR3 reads CSARGLSSGSYNEQFF. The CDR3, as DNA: TGCAGTGCTAGAGGCCTTTCTAGCGGGAGTTACAATGAGCAGTTCTTC.

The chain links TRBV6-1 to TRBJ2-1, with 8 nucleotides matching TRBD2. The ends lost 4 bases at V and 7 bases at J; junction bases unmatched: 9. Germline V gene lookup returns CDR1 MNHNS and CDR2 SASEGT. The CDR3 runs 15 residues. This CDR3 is CASSAPGASGNEQFF. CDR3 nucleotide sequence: TGTGCCAGCAGTGCCCCGGGAGCTAGCGGGAATGAGCAGTTCTTC.

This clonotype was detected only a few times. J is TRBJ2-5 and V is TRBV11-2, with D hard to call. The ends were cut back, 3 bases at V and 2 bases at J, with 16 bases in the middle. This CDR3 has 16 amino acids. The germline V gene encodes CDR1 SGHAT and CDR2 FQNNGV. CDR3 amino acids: CASSLSPANTQETQYF. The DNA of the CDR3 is TGTGCCAGCAGCTTGTCCCCAGCGAACACTCAAGAGACCCAGTACTTC. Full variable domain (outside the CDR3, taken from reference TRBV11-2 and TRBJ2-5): EAGVAQSPRYKIIEKRQSVAFWCNPISGHATLYWYQQILGQGPKLLIQFQNNGVVDDSQLPKDRFSAERLKGVDSTLKIQPAKLEDSAVYLCASSLSPANTQETQYFGPGTRLLVL.